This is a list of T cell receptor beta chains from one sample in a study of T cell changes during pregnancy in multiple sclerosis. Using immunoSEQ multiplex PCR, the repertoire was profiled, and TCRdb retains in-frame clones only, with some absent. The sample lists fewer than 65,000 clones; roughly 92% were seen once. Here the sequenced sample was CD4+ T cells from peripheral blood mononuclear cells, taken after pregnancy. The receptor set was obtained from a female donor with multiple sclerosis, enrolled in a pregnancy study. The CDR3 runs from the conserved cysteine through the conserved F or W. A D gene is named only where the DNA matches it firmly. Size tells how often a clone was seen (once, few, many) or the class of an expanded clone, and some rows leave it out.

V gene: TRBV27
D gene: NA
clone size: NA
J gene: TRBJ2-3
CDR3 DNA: TGTGCCAGCAGTTTAAAAGGTTCCTTGCCTCTAGGCACAGATACGCAGTATTTT
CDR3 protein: CASSLKGSLPLGTDTQYF

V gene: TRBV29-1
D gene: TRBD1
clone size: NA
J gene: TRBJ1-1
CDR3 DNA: TGCAGCGTGGGACAGGGGGGGACTGAAGCTTTCTTT
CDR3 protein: CSVGQGGTEAFF

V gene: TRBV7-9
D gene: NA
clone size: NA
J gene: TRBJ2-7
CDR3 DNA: TGTGCCAGCAGCTTAGACTCCGACAGTTGGTCCTACGAGCAGTACTTC
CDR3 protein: CASSLDSDSWSYEQYF

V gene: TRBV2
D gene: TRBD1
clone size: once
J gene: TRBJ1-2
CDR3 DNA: TGTGCCAGAAGTAAGACAGGGGCGCGCTCCGGCTACACCTTC
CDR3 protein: CARSKTGARSGYTF

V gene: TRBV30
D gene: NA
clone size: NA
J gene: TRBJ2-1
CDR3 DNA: TGTGCCTGGAGTTCAAATGAGCAGTTCTTC
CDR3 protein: CAWSSNEQFF

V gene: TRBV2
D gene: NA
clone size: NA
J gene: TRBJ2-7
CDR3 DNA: TGTGCCAGCAGTGTAGCCTACTCCTACGAGCAGTACTTC
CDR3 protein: CASSVAYSYEQYF

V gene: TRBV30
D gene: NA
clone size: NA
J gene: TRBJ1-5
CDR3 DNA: TGTGCCTGGAGGGGAGGGGACAATCAGCCCCAGCATTTT
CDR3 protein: CAWRGGDNQPQHF

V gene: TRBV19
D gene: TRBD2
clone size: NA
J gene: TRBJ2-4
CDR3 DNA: TGTGCCAGTAGTCTCCGGACTAGCGGGATAGGGATTCTAGCCAAAAACATTCAGTACTTC
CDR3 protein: CASSLRTSGIGILAKNIQYF

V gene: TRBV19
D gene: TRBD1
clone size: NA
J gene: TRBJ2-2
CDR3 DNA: TGTGCCAGTAGCGCCGGGACAGGGACCACCGGGGAGCTGTTTTTT
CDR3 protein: CASSAGTGTTGELFF

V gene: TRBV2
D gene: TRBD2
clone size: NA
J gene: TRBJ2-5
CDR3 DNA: TGTGCCAGCAGTGTGGGACTAGCGGTACAAGAGACCCAGTACTTC
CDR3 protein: CASSVGLAVQETQYF

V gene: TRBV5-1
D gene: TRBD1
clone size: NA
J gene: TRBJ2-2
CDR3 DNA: TGCGCCAGCAGCTTGAGCGACAGGGCGAACACCGGGGAGCTGTTTTTT
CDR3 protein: CASSLSDRANTGELFF

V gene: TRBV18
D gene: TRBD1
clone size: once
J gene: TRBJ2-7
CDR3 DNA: TGTGCCAGCTCAGGACAGGGGGAACGGGAGCAGTACTTC
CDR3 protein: CASSGQGEREQYF

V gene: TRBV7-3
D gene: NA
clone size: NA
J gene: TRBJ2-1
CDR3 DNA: TGTGCCAGCAGCTTAACGTTTAGCTCCGCAACCAATGAGCAGTTCTTC
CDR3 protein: CASSLTFSSATNEQFF

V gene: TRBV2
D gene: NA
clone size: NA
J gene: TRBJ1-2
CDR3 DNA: TGTGCCAGCAACGGACTTAACTATGGCTACACCTTC
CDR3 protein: CASNGLNYGYTF

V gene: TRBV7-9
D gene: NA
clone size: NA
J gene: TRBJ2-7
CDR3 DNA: TGTGCCAGCAGTCAACCCGGAGGTAACTACGAGCAGTACTTC
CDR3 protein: CASSQPGGNYEQYF

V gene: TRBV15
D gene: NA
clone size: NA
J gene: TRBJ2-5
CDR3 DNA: TGTGCCACCAGCAGACCAAGACAGGAACCCCAAGAGACCCAGTACTTC
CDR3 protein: CATSRPRQEPQETQYF

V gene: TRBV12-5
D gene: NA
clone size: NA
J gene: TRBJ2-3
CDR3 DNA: TGTGCTAGTGGTTTTTGGGCCTCAGATACGCAGTATTTT
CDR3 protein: CASGFWASDTQYF

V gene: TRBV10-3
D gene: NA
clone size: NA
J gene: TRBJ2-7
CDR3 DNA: TGTGCCATCAGGGACAACTCCTACGAGCAGTACTTC
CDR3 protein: CAIRDNSYEQYF

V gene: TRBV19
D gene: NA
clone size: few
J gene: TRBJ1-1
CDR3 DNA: TGTGCCAGTAGCCAGTGGAACACTGAAGCTTTCTTT
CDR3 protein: CASSQWNTEAFF

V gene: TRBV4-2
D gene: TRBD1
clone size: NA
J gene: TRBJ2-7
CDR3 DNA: TGTGCCAGCAGCCGTGACGGGACAGGGCCGAGCGAGCAGTACTTC
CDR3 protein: CASSRDGTGPSEQYF

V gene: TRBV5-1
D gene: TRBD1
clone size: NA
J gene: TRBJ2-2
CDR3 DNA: TGCGCCAGCAGCCCTCTACCCTCGGGACAGGTGGCCACCGGGGAGCTGTTTTTT
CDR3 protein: CASSPLPSGQVATGELFF

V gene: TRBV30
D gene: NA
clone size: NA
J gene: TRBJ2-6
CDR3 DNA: TGTGCCTGGAGTCCGCAGGGCTCTGGGGCCAACGTCCTGACTTTC
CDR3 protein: CAWSPQGSGANVLTF

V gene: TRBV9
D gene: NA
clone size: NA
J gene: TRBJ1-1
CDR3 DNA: TGTGCCAGCAGCCGGACAGCGAACACTGAAGCTTTCTTT
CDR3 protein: CASSRTANTEAFF

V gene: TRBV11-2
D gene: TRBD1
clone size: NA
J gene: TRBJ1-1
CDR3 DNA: TGTGCCAGCAGCTTTAGCAGGGGGGTCGCTGAAGCTTTCTTT
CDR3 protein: CASSFSRGVAEAFF

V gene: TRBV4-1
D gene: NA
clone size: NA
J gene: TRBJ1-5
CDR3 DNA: TGCGCCAGCACCCCTACGGTGAGGATGTATCAGCCCCAGCATTTT
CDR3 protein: CASTPTVRMYQPQHF

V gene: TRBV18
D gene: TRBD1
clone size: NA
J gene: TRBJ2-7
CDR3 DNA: TGTGCCAGCTCACCGCCGACAGGGGCGATCTACGAGCAGTACTTC
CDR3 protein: CASSPPTGAIYEQYF

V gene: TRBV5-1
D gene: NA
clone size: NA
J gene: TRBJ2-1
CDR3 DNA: TGCGCCAGCAGCTTGGTGGGCGGGTTCCGTGAGCAGTTCTTC
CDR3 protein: CASSLVGGFREQFF

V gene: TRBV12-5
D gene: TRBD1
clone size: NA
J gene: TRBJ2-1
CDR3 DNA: TGTGCTAGTGGTTTATTCCAGGGGGTTGGTGAGCAGTTCTTC
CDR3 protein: CASGLFQGVGEQFF

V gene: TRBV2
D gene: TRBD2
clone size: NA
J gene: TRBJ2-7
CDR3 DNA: TGTGCCAGCAAGACAATTTTAGGTAGCGGGAGCTCCTACGAGCAGTACTTC
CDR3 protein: CASKTILGSGSSYEQYF

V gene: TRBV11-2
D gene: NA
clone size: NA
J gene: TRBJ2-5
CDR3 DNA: TGTGCCAGCAGCCCGACTTTATTACGAGAGACCCAGTACTTC
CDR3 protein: CASSPTLLRETQYF

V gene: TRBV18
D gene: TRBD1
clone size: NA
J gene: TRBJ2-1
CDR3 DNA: TGTGCCAGCTCACCAGGGGGACAGGCTGCGAATGAGCAGTTCTTC
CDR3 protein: CASSPGGQAANEQFF

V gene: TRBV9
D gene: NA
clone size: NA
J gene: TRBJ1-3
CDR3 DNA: TGTGCCAGCAGCGTTTATTCAGGGACGGGGGCTGGAAACACCATATATTTT
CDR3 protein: CASSVYSGTGAGNTIYF

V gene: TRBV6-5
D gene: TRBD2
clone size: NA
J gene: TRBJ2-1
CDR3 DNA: TGTGCCAGCAGCAGATTGCGGGAGGGATACAATGAGCAGTTCTTC
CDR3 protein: CASSRLREGYNEQFF

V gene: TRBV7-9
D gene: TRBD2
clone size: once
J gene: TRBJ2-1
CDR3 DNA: TGTGCCAGCAGCTTAGCTGTTGGGCCTAGCGGGAGGCCCGACCTGGGGCAGTTCTTC
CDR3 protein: CASSLAVGPSGRPDLGQFF

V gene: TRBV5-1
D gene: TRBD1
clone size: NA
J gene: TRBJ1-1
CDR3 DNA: TGCGCCAGCAGCGTTGGGGACAGGGGGCGGGTCACTGAAGCTTTCTTT
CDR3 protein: CASSVGDRGRVTEAFF

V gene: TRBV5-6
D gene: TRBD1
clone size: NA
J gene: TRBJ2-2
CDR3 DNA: TGTGCCAGCAGCTTTCGCACAGGGGGGAGCGGGGAGCTGTTTTTT
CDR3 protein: CASSFRTGGSGELFF